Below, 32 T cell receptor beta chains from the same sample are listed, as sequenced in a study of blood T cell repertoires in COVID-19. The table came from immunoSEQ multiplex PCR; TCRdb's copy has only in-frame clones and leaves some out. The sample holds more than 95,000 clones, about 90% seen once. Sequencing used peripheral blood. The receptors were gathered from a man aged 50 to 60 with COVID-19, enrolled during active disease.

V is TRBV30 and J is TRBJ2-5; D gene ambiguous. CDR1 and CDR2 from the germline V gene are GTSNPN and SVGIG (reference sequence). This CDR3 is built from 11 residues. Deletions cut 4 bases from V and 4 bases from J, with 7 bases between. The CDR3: CAWTLGETQYF. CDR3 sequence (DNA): TGTGCCTGGACACTTGGAGAGACCCAGTACTTC. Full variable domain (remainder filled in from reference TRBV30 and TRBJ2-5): SQTIHQWPATLVQPVGSPLSLECTVEGTSNPNLYWYRQAAGRGLQLLFYSVGIGQISSEVPQNLSASRPQDRQFILSSKKLLLSDSGFYLCAWTLGETQYFGPGTRLLVL.

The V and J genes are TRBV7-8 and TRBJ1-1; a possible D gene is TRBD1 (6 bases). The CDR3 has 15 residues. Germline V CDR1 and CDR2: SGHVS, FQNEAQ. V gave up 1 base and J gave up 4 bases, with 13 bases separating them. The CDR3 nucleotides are TGTGCCAGCAGCTTAGTGCGGGGGCAGAGCACTGAAGCTTTCTTT. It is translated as CASSLVRGQSTEAFF.

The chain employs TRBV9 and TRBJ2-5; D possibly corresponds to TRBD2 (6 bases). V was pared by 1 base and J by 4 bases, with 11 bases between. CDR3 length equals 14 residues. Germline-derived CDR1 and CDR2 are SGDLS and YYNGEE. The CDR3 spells CASSVRAGSETQYF. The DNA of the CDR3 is TGTGCCAGCAGCGTAAGGGCGGGATCAGAGACCCAGTACTTC.

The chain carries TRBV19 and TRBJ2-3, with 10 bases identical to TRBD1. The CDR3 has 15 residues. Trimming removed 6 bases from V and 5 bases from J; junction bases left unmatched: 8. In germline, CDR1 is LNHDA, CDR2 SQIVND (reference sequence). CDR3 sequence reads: CASRRTGGVVDTQYF. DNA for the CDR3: TGTGCCAGTAGGAGGACAGGGGGTGTGGTAGATACGCAGTATTTT.

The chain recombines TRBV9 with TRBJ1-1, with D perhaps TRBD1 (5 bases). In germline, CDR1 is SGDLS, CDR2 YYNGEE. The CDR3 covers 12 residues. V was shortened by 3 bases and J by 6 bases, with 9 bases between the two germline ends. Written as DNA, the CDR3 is TGTGCCAGCAGCGGACAGTCGGCTGAAGCTTTCTTT. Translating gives CASSGQSAEAFF.

The DNA for the CDR3 is TGTGCCAGCAGAGAAAGCGGACTAGCCAACAATGAGCAGTTCTTC. Its translation is CASRESGLANNEQFF. The V and J genes are TRBV2 and TRBJ2-1, with TRBD2 matching over 8 bases. Germline V gene lookup returns CDR1 SNHLY and CDR2 FYNNEI. V dropped 6 bases and J dropped 5; count of bases not matched to a gene: 9. The CDR3 runs 15 residues.

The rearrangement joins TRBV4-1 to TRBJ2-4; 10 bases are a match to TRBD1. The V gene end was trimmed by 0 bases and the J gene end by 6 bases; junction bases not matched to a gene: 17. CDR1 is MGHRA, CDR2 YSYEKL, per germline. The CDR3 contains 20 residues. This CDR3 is CASSQEPLGTGVGVGNIQYF. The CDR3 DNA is TGCGCCAGCAGCCAAGAACCCCTCGGGACAGGGGTAGGGGTCGGAAACATTCAGTACTTC.

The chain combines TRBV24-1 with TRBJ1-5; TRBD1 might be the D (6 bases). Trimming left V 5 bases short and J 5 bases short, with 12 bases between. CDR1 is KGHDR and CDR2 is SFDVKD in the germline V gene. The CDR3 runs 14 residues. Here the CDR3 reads CATSAGGRDQPQHF. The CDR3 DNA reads TGTGCCACCAGTGCGGGGGGGCGGGATCAGCCCCAGCATTTT.

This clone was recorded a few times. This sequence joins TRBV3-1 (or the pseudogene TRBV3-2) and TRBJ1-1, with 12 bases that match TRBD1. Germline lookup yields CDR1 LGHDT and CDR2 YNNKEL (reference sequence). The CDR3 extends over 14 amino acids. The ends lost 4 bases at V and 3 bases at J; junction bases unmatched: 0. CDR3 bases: TGTGCCAGCAGCCGGGACAGGGGGCACACTGAAGCTTTCTTT. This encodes CASSRDRGHTEAFF.

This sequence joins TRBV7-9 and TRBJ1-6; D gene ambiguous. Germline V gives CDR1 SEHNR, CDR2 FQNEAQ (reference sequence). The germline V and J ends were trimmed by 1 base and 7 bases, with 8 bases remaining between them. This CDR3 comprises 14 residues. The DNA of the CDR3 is TGTGCCAGCAGCTTAGGGCAGTTAAATTCACCCCTCCACTTT. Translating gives CASSLGQLNSPLHF.

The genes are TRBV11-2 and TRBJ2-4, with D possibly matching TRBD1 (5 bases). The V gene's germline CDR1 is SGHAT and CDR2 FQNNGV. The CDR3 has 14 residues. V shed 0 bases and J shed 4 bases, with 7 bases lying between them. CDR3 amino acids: CASSLEAGKNIQYF. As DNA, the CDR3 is TGTGCCAGCAGCTTAGAAGCAGGGAAAAACATTCAGTACTTC.

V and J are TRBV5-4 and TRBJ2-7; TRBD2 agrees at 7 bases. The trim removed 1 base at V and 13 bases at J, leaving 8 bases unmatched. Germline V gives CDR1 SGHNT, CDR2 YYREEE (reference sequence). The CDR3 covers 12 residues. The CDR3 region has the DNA TGTGCCAGCAGCTTGAGGGCTAGCGGCCCTTACGTC. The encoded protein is CASSLRASGPYV.

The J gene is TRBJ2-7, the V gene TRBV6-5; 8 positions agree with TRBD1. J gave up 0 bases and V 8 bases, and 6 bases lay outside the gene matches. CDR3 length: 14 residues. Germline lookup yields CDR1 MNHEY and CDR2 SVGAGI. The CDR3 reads CASLGQVPSYEQYF. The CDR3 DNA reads TGTGCCAGCCTGGGACAGGTTCCCTCCTACGAGCAGTACTTC.

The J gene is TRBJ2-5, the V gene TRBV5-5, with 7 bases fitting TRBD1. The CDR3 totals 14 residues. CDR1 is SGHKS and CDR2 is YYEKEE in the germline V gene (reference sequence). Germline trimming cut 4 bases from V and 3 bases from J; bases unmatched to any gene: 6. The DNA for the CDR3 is TGTGCCAGCAGCCATATAGACAGGGAAGAGACCCAGTACTTC. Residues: CASSHIDREETQYF. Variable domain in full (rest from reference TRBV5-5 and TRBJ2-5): DAGVTQSPTHLIKTRGQQVTLRCSPISGHKSVSWYQQVLGQGPQFIFQYYEKEERGRGNFPDRFSARQFPNYSSELNVNALLLGDSALYLCASSHIDREETQYFGPGTRLLVL.

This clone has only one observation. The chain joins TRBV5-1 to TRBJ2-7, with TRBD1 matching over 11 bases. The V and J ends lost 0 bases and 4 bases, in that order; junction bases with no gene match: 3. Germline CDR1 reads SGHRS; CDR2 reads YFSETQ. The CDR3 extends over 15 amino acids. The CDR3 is CASSLGGTGGYEQYF. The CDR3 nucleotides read TGCGCCAGCAGCTTGGGAGGGACAGGGGGGTACGAGCAGTACTTC.

Here the CDR3 DNA reads TGTGCCAGCCATCCGGGACTAGACCGTAGCGAGCAGTACTTC. Translating gives CASHPGLDRSEQYF. The chain is built from TRBV3-1 (or the pseudogene TRBV3-2) and TRBJ2-7, with 8 bases identical to TRBD2. The CDR3 consists of 14 residues. V shed 8 bases and J 6 bases; nucleotides not matched to a gene: 12. The germline gives CDR1 LGHDT, CDR2 YNNKEL (reference sequence).

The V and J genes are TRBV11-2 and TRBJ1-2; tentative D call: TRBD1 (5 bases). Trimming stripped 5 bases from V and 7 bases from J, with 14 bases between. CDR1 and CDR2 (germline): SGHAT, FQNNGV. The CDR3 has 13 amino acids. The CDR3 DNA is TGTGCCAGCAGCCCCATTCAGGGTAGTGGCTACACCTTC. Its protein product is CASSPIQGSGYTF.

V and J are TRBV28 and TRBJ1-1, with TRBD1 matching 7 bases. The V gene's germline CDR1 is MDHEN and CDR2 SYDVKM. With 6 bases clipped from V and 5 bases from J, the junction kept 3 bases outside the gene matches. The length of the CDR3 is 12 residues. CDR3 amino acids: CASSTGVTEAFF. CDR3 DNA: TGTGCCAGCAGCACAGGGGTGACTGAAGCTTTCTTT. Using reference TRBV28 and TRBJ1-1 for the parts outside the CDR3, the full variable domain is DVKVTQSSRYLVKRTGEKVFLECVQDMDHENMFWYRQDPGLGLRLIYFSYDVKMKEKGDIPEGYSVSREKKERFSLILESASTNQTSMYLCASSTGVTEAFFGQGTRLTVV.

The CDR3 DNA is TGTGCCAGCAGCCCCCGGACTAGCGGGAGCTCCTACGAGCAGTACTTC. Translation gives CASSPRTSGSSYEQYF. The chain is built from TRBV7-3 and TRBJ2-7; 13 positions match TRBD2. Trimming removed 5 bases from V and 0 bases from J; junction bases left unmatched: 4. Germline CDR1 SGHTA, CDR2 FQGTGA. This CDR3 has 16 residues.

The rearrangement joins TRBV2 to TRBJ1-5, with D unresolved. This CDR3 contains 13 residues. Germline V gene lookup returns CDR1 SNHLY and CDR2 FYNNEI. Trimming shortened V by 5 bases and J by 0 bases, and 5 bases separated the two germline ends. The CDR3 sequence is CASSTSSNQPQHF. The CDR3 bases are TGTGCCAGCAGTACCAGTAGCAATCAGCCCCAGCATTTT.

The CDR3 nucleotides are TGTGCCATCAGCGGGACAGGGGTACTAGGCGAGCAGTACTTC. Its protein product is CAISGTGVLGEQYF. The gene calls are TRBV10-3 and TRBJ2-7, with 10 bases that match TRBD1. Germline V lookup: CDR1 ENHRY, CDR2 SYGVKD. The V gene end was trimmed by 6 bases and the J gene end by 6 bases; junction bases not matched to a gene: 8. The CDR3 runs to 14 residues.

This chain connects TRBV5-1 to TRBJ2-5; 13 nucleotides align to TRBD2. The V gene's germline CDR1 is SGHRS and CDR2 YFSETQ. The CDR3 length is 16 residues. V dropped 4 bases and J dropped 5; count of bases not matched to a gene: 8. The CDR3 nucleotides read TGCGCCAGCAGCCTGGGGACTAGCGGGGCCCGGGAGACCCAGTACTTC. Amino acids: CASSLGTSGARETQYF.

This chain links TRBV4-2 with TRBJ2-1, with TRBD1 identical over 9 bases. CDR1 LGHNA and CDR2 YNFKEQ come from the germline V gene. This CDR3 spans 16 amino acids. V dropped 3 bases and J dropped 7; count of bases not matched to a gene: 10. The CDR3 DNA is TGTGCCAGCAGCCATACCTCGGGACAGGGTCAGAATGAGCAGTTCTTC. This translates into CASSHTSGQGQNEQFF.

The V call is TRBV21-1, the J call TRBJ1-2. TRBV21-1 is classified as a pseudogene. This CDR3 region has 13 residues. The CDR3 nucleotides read TGTGCCAGCAGCAGAGGATTGCTCTATGGCTACACCTTC. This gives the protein CASSRGLLYGYTF.

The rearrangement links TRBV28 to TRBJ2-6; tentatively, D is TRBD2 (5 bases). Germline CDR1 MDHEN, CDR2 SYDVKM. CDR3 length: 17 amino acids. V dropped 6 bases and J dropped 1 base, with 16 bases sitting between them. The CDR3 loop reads CASSLSPGSSGANVLTF. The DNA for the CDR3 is TGTGCCAGCAGCCTCTCCCCTGGGAGTTCTGGGGCCAACGTCCTGACTTTC.

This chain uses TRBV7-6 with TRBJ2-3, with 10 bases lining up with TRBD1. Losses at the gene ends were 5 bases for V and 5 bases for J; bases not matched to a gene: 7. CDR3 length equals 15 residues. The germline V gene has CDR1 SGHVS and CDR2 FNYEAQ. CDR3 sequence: CASSRNGQGVDTQYF. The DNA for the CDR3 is TGTGCCAGCAGCCGAAATGGACAGGGGGTAGATACGCAGTATTTT.

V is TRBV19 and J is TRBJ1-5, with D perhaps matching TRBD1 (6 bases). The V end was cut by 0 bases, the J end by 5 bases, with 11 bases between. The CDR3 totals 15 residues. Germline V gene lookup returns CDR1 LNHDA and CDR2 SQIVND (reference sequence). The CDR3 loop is CASSIERQAYQPQHF. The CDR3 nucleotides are TGTGCCAGTAGTATAGAAAGACAGGCCTATCAGCCCCAGCATTTT.

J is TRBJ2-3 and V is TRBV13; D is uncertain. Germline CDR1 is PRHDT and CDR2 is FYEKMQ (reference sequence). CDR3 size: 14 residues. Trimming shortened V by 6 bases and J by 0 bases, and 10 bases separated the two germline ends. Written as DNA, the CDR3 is TGTGCCAGCAGGGGCGTTTATAGCACAGATACGCAGTATTTT. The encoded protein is CASRGVYSTDTQYF.

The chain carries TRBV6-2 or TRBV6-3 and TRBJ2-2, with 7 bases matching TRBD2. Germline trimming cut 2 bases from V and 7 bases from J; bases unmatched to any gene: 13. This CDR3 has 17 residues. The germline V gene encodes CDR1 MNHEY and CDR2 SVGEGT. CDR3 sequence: CASSYPESGKWSGELFF. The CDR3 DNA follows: TGTGCCAGCAGTTACCCCGAAAGCGGGAAGTGGAGCGGGGAGCTGTTTTTT.

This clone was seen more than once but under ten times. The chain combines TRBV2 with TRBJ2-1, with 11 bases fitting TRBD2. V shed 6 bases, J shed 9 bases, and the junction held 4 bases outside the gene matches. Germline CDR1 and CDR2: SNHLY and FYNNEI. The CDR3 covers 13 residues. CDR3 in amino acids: CASRLAGVSEQFF. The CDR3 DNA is TGTGCCAGCAGACTAGCGGGAGTAAGTGAGCAGTTCTTC.

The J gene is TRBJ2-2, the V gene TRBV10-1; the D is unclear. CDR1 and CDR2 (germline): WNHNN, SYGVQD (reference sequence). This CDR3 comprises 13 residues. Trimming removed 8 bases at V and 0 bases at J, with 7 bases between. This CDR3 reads CASGNANTGELFF. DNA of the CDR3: TGCGCCAGCGGCAACGCGAACACCGGGGAGCTGTTTTTT.

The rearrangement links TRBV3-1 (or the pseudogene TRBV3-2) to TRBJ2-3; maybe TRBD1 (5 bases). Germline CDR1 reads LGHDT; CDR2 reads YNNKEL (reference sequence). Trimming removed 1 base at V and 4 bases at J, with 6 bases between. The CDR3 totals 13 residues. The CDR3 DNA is TGTGCCAGCAGCCAAGCAGGGCCAGATACGCAGTATTTT. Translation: CASSQAGPDTQYF.